This passage covers 32 T cell receptor beta chains from one sample sequenced in a study of OX40 agonist ivuxolimab in advanced cancers. TCRdb's table, derived via immunoSEQ multiplex PCR, lists solely in-frame clones and lacks some. This sample has tens of thousands of clones, with more than 70% found just once. The sample in question was CD4+ or CD8+ T cells sorted from blood, obtained in a trial of the OX40 agonist ivuxolimab. These TCRs come from an adult with an advanced solid tumor such as melanoma, head and neck, liver or kidney cancer.

There are a few counts of this clone. The CDR3 DNA follows: TGTGCCAGCAGCGTAGTCCCTGGGACTGAAGCTTTCTTT. Its protein product is CASSVVPGTEAFF. The rearrangement joins TRBV9 to TRBJ1-1; D is ambiguous. The V end was cut by 0 bases, the J end by 5 bases, with 8 bases between. The CDR3 has 13 amino acids. Germline V CDR1 and CDR2: SGDLS, YYNGEE.

The chain is built from TRBV27 and TRBJ2-7; maybe TRBD1 (6 bases). The germline gives CDR1 MNHEY, CDR2 SMNVEV (reference sequence). Trimming took off 6 bases at V and 2 bases at J, with 17 bases between the two ends. The length of the CDR3 is 15 residues. In nucleotides, the CDR3 is TGTGCCAGCAGGGGACCCGGAAAGGGGGCCTACGAGCAGTACTTC. Its translation: CASRGPGKGAYEQYF.

V is TRBV5-1 and J is TRBJ2-1; tentative D call: TRBD1 (5 bases). This CDR3 spans 16 amino acids. Trimming took 4 bases from V and 5 from J, leaving 19 bases between them. Per the germline V gene, CDR1 is SGHRS and CDR2 is YFSETQ. The CDR3 nucleotides are TGCGCCAGCAGCGCAAGGGGTTTCCCACTGAACAATGAGCAGTTCTTC. Its translation: CASSARGFPLNNEQFF.

The rearrangement uses TRBV13 and TRBJ1-1; D call uncertain. Deletions cut 5 bases from V and 1 base from J, with 8 bases between. In germline, CDR1 is PRHDT, CDR2 FYEKMQ (reference sequence). CDR3 length: 13 residues. Written as DNA, the CDR3 is TGTGCCAGCAGCATAAAAAGGAACACTGAAGCTTTCTTT. Amino acids: CASSIKRNTEAFF.

V is TRBV7-9 and J is TRBJ1-4; D gene unclear. Germline CDR1 is SEHNR and CDR2 is FQNEAQ (reference sequence). Trimming removed 1 base at V and 5 bases at J, with 11 bases between. CDR3 length equals 15 residues. CDR3 sequence (DNA): TGTGCCAGCAGCTTAGACGGCAGGAGAAATGAAAAACTGTTTTTT. Translation gives CASSLDGRRNEKLFF.

V and J are TRBV5-4 and TRBJ2-1; either TRBD1 or TRBD2 may supply D (5 bases each). The CDR3 is made up of 13 amino acids. Trimming removed 4 bases from V and 7 bases from J, with 12 bases in between. Germline values: CDR1 SGHNT, CDR2 YYREEE (reference sequence). CDR3 loop: CASSRDLMNEQFF. The CDR3 DNA is TGTGCCAGCAGCCGGGACCTGATGAATGAGCAGTTCTTC.

This chain links TRBV7-9 with TRBJ1-2, with 7 bases identical to TRBD1. CDR1 and CDR2 (germline): SEHNR, FQNEAQ (reference sequence). The CDR3 is 16 amino acids. Trimming removed 2 bases from V and 8 bases from J; junction bases left unmatched: 14. The CDR3 nucleotides read TGTGCCAGCAGCTTATCTCCGGGACAGACCTTGGAGGGCTACACCTTC. This gives the protein CASSLSPGQTLEGYTF.

The chain uses TRBV30 and TRBJ1-6; D is unresolved. Germline-derived CDR1 and CDR2 are GTSNPN and SVGIG (reference sequence). The CDR3 consists of 13 residues. V lost 1 base and J 7 bases, leaving 8 bases between the germline ends. DNA of the CDR3: TGTGCCTGGAGTGAGAGCGGGAATTCACCCCTCCACTTT. This codes for CAWSESGNSPLHF.

J is TRBJ1-2 and V is TRBV13; maybe TRBD1 (6 bases). V was shortened by 3 bases and J by 9 bases, with 8 bases between the two germline ends. Looked up from germline, CDR1 is PRHDT and CDR2 is FYEKMQ (reference sequence). The length of the CDR3 is 11 residues. DNA of the CDR3: TGTGCCAGCAGCTTGGGGGCACGCTACACCTTC. It translates to CASSLGARYTF.

The table lists this clone with a few counts. The genes are TRBV15 and TRBJ1-5; a possible D gene is TRBD1 (5 bases). The V end was cut by 4 bases, the J end by 6 bases, with 10 bases between. The germline CDR1 and CDR2 sequences are LNHNV and YYDKDF (reference sequence). The CDR3 runs 13 residues. This CDR3 reads CATSTLGVQPQHF. CDR3 sequence (DNA): TGTGCCACCAGCACGTTAGGGGTTCAGCCCCAGCATTTT. Filled out from reference TRBV15 and TRBJ1-5, the complete variable domain reads DAMVIQNPRYQVTQFGKPVTLSCSQTLNHNVMYWYQQKSSQAPKLLFHYYDKDFNNEADTPDNFQSRRPNTSFCFLDIRSPGLGDTAMYLCATSTLGVQPQHFGDGTRLSIL.

A few counts support this clone. This rearrangement joins TRBV29-1 to TRBJ1-1; D is unclear. The V gene lost 7 bases and the J gene lost 3 bases, with 15 bases spanning the gap. The CDR3 covers 13 residues. Looked up from germline, CDR1 is SQVTM and CDR2 is ANQGSEA. The CDR3 nucleotides are TGCAGCGGTTCCGGAAGGAGGTACACTGAAGCTTTCTTT. Translating it yields CSGSGRRYTEAFF.

This clone was seen just once. This chain uses TRBV10-3 with TRBJ2-1, with 11 bases fitting TRBD2. Germline CDR1 and CDR2: ENHRY and SYGVKD. J gave up 7 bases and V 7 bases, and 6 bases lay outside the gene matches. The CDR3 is 14 residues long. The CDR3 region is CAITKLAGDNEQFF. The CDR3, as DNA: TGTGCCATCACCAAACTAGCGGGGGATAATGAGCAGTTCTTC.

V usage is TRBV19 and J usage is TRBJ1-6; D call uncertain. The CDR3 extends over 12 amino acids. Trimming pared 7 bases from V and 14 bases from J, leaving 15 bases between. Germline V gives CDR1 LNHDA, CDR2 SQIVND (reference sequence). CDR3 bases: TGTGCCAGTACCCAGACGGGGTCAACCCTCCACTTT. Translation: CASTQTGSTLHF.

This rearrangement joins TRBV29-1 to TRBJ1-5, with D possibly being TRBD1 (6 bases). This CDR3 region has 13 residues. Germline V lookup: CDR1 SQVTM, CDR2 ANQGSEA. Trimming removed 4 bases at V and 4 bases at J, with 11 bases between. DNA of the CDR3: TGCAGCGTTGCCCGGGACAAAAATCAGCCCCAGCATTTT. Amino acids: CSVARDKNQPQHF.

The chain employs TRBV27 and TRBJ2-2; D uncertain. From germline, CDR1 is MNHEY and CDR2 SMNVEV (reference sequence). This CDR3 spans 12 amino acids. Trimming removed 4 bases at V and 2 bases at J, with 2 bases between. The CDR3 nucleotides read TGTGCCAGCAGTTATAACACCGGGGAGCTGTTTTTT. Its protein product is CASSYNTGELFF.

The CDR3 reads CASMPSGGDNEQFF. As DNA, the CDR3 is TGTGCCAGCATGCCTAGCGGGGGGGACAATGAGCAGTTCTTC. This rearrangement joins TRBV6-5 to TRBJ2-1; the match to TRBD2 covers 12 bases. Germline values: CDR1 MNHEY, CDR2 SVGAGI. V was pared by 7 bases and J by 5 bases, with 3 bases of the junction left unmatched. The CDR3 has 14 residues.

V usage is TRBV15 and J usage is TRBJ2-5; tentatively, D is TRBD2 (6 bases). CDR1 and CDR2 (germline): LNHNV, YYDKDF (reference sequence). Trimming removed 0 bases at V and 5 bases at J, with 13 bases between. CDR3 length equals 15 residues. This CDR3 reads CATSREGGTGETQYF. The CDR3 nucleotides are TGTGCCACCAGCAGAGAAGGAGGGACGGGGGAGACCCAGTACTTC.

The chain couples TRBV27 to TRBJ2-3; 14 nucleotides match TRBD2. The J segment lost 2 bases and the V segment lost 0 bases, leaving 7 bases of the junction unmatched. Germline V CDR1 and CDR2: MNHEY, SMNVEV (reference sequence). This CDR3 contains 19 residues. The CDR3 region has the DNA TGTGCCAGCAGTTTATCTCTGAGACTAGCGGGAGGGTCCACAGATACGCAGTATTTT. It encodes CASSLSLRLAGGSTDTQYF.

The gene calls are TRBV28 and TRBJ2-6, with TRBD2 identical over 13 bases. The V and J ends lost 6 bases and 0 bases, in that order; junction bases with no gene match: 8. The germline V gene encodes CDR1 MDHEN and CDR2 SYDVKM. This CDR3 spans 19 amino acids. CDR3 loop: CASRPSLAGGTSGANVLTF. Written as DNA, the CDR3 is TGTGCCAGCAGGCCCTCACTAGCGGGAGGGACCTCTGGGGCCAACGTCCTGACTTTC.

J is TRBJ2-5 and V is TRBV28; D is undetermined. Germline assignment: CDR1 MDHEN and CDR2 SYDVKM. This CDR3 spans 12 amino acids. Deletions cut 1 base from V and 5 bases from J, with 5 bases between. The CDR3 region is CASSLSSETQYF. In nucleotides, the CDR3 is TGTGCCAGCAGTTTATCGAGTGAGACCCAGTACTTC.

The V and J genes are TRBV6-5 and TRBJ1-2; no clear D gene. Germline V gene sequence: CDR1 MNHEY, CDR2 SVGAGI. This CDR3 contains 14 residues. The germline V and J ends were trimmed by 6 bases and 4 bases, with 15 bases remaining between them. The CDR3 bases are TGTGCCAGCAGCCCTGACCCCCGAGTCTATGGCTACACCTTC. Its translation: CASSPDPRVYGYTF.

This clone was observed a single time. The chain is built from TRBV5-5 and TRBJ1-5; D is unclear. This CDR3 has 17 amino acids. Germline CDR1 SGHKS, CDR2 YYEKEE (reference sequence). V dropped 0 bases and J dropped 0 bases, with 13 bases sitting between them. The chain's CDR3 is CASSLGAGMGSNQPQHF. The CDR3 DNA reads as TGTGCCAGCAGCTTGGGGGCGGGGATGGGTAGCAATCAGCCCCAGCATTTT. The whole variable domain, remainder taken from reference TRBV5-5 and TRBJ1-5, is DAGVTQSPTHLIKTRGQQVTLRCSPISGHKSVSWYQQVLGQGPQFIFQYYEKEERGRGNFPDRFSARQFPNYSSELNVNALLLGDSALYLCASSLGAGMGSNQPQHFGDGTRLSIL.

The chain has TRBV7-3 and TRBJ2-1; TRBD2 agrees at 11 bases. Per germline, CDR1 SGHTA and CDR2 FQGTGA. The trim removed 5 bases at V and 7 bases at J, leaving 7 bases unmatched. The CDR3 consists of 15 residues. Here the CDR3 reads CASSLLAGGVNEQFF. Here the CDR3 DNA reads TGTGCCAGCAGCCTATTAGCGGGAGGGGTAAATGAGCAGTTCTTC.

The V and J genes are TRBV10-2 and TRBJ1-6; D remains unclear. Trimming removed 4 bases from V and 0 bases from J, with 13 bases in between. Germline V gene data show CDR1 as WSHSY and CDR2 as SAAADI. The CDR3 covers 17 residues. This CDR3 reads CASSAGYRDSYNSPLHF. CDR3 nucleotide sequence: TGCGCCAGCAGTGCCGGTTATAGGGACTCCTATAATTCACCCCTCCACTTT.

This clone was counted a single time. The chain links TRBV10-3 to TRBJ2-3; D perhaps matches TRBD2 (6 bases). CDR1 and CDR2 (germline): ENHRY, SYGVKD. The CDR3 has 10 residues. Trimming shortened V by 10 bases and J by 5 bases, and 7 bases separated the two germline ends. The CDR3 coding sequence is TGTGCCAGCGGGGTAGATACGCAGTATTTT. This encodes CASGVDTQYF.

The rearrangement links TRBV5-8 to TRBJ2-7; D remains unclear. The CDR3 spans 15 residues. Between the trimmed V and J ends, which lost 5 bases and 0 bases, there was a span of 15 bases. Germline V gene data show CDR1 as SGHTS and CDR2 as YDEGEE. The CDR3 loop is CASRPQLTSSYEQYF. The DNA for the CDR3 is TGTGCCAGCAGACCACAGTTAACCAGCTCCTACGAGCAGTACTTC.

This chain links TRBV27 with TRBJ2-1; D gene ambiguous. Trimming pared 5 bases from V and 7 bases from J, leaving 15 bases between. Germline CDR1 and CDR2: MNHEY and SMNVEV (reference sequence). CDR3 length equals 14 residues. The DNA for the CDR3 is TGTGCCAGCAGTGGGATCTTAGGAGTAAATGAGCAGTTCTTC. Its translation is CASSGILGVNEQFF.

The chain joins TRBV18 to TRBJ1-2; the D is unclear. The V gene's germline CDR1 is KGHSH and CDR2 LQKENI. V lost 3 bases, J lost 6 bases, and 11 bases lay in between. CDR3 length equals 13 residues. The CDR3 region is CASSPSGSDGYTF. For the CDR3, the DNA is TGTGCCAGCTCACCTAGCGGAAGCGATGGCTACACCTTC. Complete variable domain (other parts from reference TRBV18 and TRBJ1-2): NAGVMQNPRHLVRRRGQEARLRCSPMKGHSHVYWYRQLPEEGLKFMVYLQKENIIDESGMPKERFSAEFPKEGPSILRIQQVVRGDSAAYFCASSPSGSDGYTFGSGTRLTVV.

The gene calls are TRBV5-1 and TRBJ2-3; 8 nucleotides match TRBD1. The CDR3 runs 20 residues. The germline gives CDR1 SGHRS, CDR2 YFSETQ. Losses at the gene ends were 2 bases for V and 2 bases for J; bases not matched to a gene: 19. The CDR3 protein is CASSFTRTGPGSRYTDTQYF. The CDR3, as DNA: TGCGCCAGCAGCTTCACCCGGACAGGGCCGGGTTCTCGATACACAGATACGCAGTATTTT.

The chain uses TRBV9 and TRBJ1-6, with TRBD1 as a possible D gene (6 bases). The V end lost 4 bases, the J end lost 10 bases, and 15 bases lay between the germline ends. From germline, CDR1 is SGDLS and CDR2 YYNGEE. The CDR3 is 14 residues long. The chain's CDR3 is CASSPPGHASPLHF. In DNA form, the CDR3 reads TGTGCCAGCAGCCCCCCGGGACATGCCTCACCCCTCCACTTT.

J is TRBJ2-1 and V is TRBV6-5; TRBD1 is a possible D gene (5 bases). The V gene lost 3 bases and the J gene lost 1 base, with 10 bases spanning the gap. The CDR3 is 15 amino acids. Per the germline V gene, CDR1 is MNHEY and CDR2 is SVGAGI. The DNA for the CDR3 is TGTGCCAGCAGTTATCAAGGACAATCCTACAATGAGCAGTTCTTC. It is translated as CASSYQGQSYNEQFF.

The genes are TRBV10-1 and TRBJ2-5; 8 nucleotides align to TRBD2. The V segment lost 5 bases and the J segment 4 bases; nucleotides outside the gene matches: 6. The CDR3 runs to 14 residues. CDR1 and CDR2 from the germline V gene are WNHNN and SYGVQD (reference sequence). DNA for the CDR3: TGCGCCAGCAGTCTGAGCGGGAGTGGAGAGACCCAGTACTTC. Amino acid sequence: CASSLSGSGETQYF.